This T cell receptor (beta chain) appears in the sequencing data of a study of immune evolution from preneoplasia to lung adenocarcinoma. Study-wide context: HLA loss of heterozygosity: about 7% AIS, about 15% MIA, about 32% ADC, none AAH.

The length of the CDR3 is 16 residues. The J segment lost 4 bases and the V segment lost 4 bases, leaving 11 bases of the junction unmatched. CDR1 MNHNY and CDR2 SVGAGI come from the germline V gene (reference sequence). Two lung cancer pathologists independently confirmed each histologic diagnosis. Premalignant or tumor cells were enriched by macro-dissection after pathologic assessment. Libraries were prepared by immunoSEQ multiplex PCR; TCRdb keeps only in-frame clonotypes and omits some of them. The sample includes 5,500 to 8,000 clones, 77% seen only once; the top ten take approximately 7%. The sequence came from a person aged 60 to 80 with lung adenocarcinoma. The sequencing input was FFPE lung adenocarcinoma in situ tissue. The chain is built from TRBV6-6 and TRBJ2-7; 9 nucleotides align to TRBD1. CDR3 nucleotide sequence: TGTGCCAGCAGTTTCCTCCGACAGGGGGTAAAGTACGAGCAGTACTTC. This gives the protein CASSFLRQGVKYEQYF.